Presented here are 10 T cell receptor beta chains from one specimen sequenced in a study of blood T cells in healthy people across ages. Combining a sample-barcoded 5' primer with a J-beta primer mix, a second PCR ran for roughly 7 to 12 cycles. In TCRdb, the 5' RACE reads were re-called with MiXCR into one record per CDR3 protein. Among about 650,000 distinct CDR3 sequences listed, over 40% were seen once. The sequencing input was blood. These TCRs come from a woman aged 80 or older in good health.

This clonotype has a count of ten or more. A much larger clone is a single base away; this may be a read error. This chain joins TRBV6-6 and TRBJ2-1; 11 bases are a match to TRBD2. The J call is uncertain, as TRBJ2-7 better fits the DNA end. Germline V gene lookup returns CDR1 MNHNY and CDR2 SVGAGI (reference sequence). CDR3 length equals 17 residues. The CDR3 DNA sequence: TGTGCCAGCAGTTACTCCGGACTAGCGGGTATCTACAATGAGCAGTACTTC. Its protein product is CASSYSGLAGIYNEQYF.

The chain recombines TRBV4-2 with TRBJ2-1; D is perhaps TRBD1 (5 bases). CDR1 and CDR2 from the germline V gene are LGHNA and YNFKEQ. CDR3 size: 14 residues. The V gene lost 2 bases and the J gene lost 4 bases, with 9 bases spanning the gap. For the CDR3, the DNA is TGTGCCAGCAGCCAACCTGACAGATACAATGAGCAGTTCTTC. Translation gives CASSQPDRYNEQFF.

This clonotype showed up many times. V is TRBV14 and J is TRBJ2-3, with unresolved D. The germline gives CDR1 SGHDN, CDR2 FVKESK. The V end was cut by 0 bases, the J end by 4 bases, with 5 bases between. The CDR3 consists of 13 residues. CDR3 loop: CASSQEIPDTQYF. The CDR3, as DNA: TGTGCCAGCAGCCAAGAGATCCCAGATACGCAGTATTTT.

This clonotype was picked up many times. This rearrangement joins TRBV20-1 to TRBJ2-7, with 10 positions matching TRBD2. From germline, CDR1 is DFQATT and CDR2 SNEGSKA (reference sequence). This CDR3 has 14 residues. Losses at the gene ends were 6 bases for V and 4 bases for J; bases not matched to a gene: 9. In DNA form, the CDR3 reads TGCAGTGCAAAGAGTACTAGCGGGATTTACGAGCAGTACTTC. Residues: CSAKSTSGIYEQYF.

This chain uses TRBV7-3 with TRBJ2-5; D is possibly TRBD2 (6 bases). Matching the DNA end better, TRBJ2-7 makes the J call doubtful. There are 16 residues in the CDR3. Germline V gene data show CDR1 as SGHTA and CDR2 as FQGTGA. The CDR3 bases are TGTGCCAGCAGCTTTGCCCCCGGGACTGGACACTGCGAGCAGTACTTC. Residues: CASSFAPGTGHCEQYF.

V is TRBV7-2 and J is TRBJ1-2, with TRBD1 identical over 8 bases. Trimming at V came to 4 bases and at J to 2 bases, leaving 6 bases not matched to a gene. The CDR3 is 15 residues long. Germline CDR1 reads SGHTA; CDR2 reads FQGNSA. CDR3 DNA: TGTGCCAGCAGCTCGACAGGGGTTGGGAACTATGGCTACACCTTC. Its translation: CASSSTGVGNYGYTF.

This clonotype turned up a few times. This may come from a read error, since a much larger clone is one base off. The rearrangement links TRBV29-1 to TRBJ2-7; 7 nucleotides match TRBD1. This CDR3 comprises 12 residues. The germline gives CDR1 SQVTM, CDR2 ANQGSEA. The DNA for the CDR3 is TGCAGCGTACAGGGGAATTCCTGCGAGCAGTACTTC. It codes for CSVQGNSCEQYF.

This clonotype was detected a few times. The CDR3, as DNA: TGTGCCAGCGGAACAGCGGGAGTGAGCACCGGGGAGCTGTTTTTT. Amino acid sequence: CASGTAGVSTGELFF. V gene TRBV28 combines with J gene TRBJ2-2, with 8 bases aligning to TRBD2. The CDR3 totals 15 residues. J lost 4 bases, V lost 8 bases, and 9 bases had no gene match. The germline CDR1 and CDR2 sequences are MDHEN and SYDVKM.

The gene calls are TRBV7-3 and TRBJ2-3; TRBD2 matches 8 bases. The CDR3 contains 16 residues. J lost 4 bases, V lost 1 base, and 7 bases had no gene match. Germline V gene sequence: CDR1 SGHTA, CDR2 FQGTGA. The CDR3 loop is CASSLNLGLAADTQYF. CDR3 DNA: TGTGCCAGCAGCTTAAATCTAGGACTAGCAGCAGATACGCAGTATTTT.

This clonotype was observed a few times. Possible read error: a much larger clone is one base away. This chain links TRBV19 with TRBJ2-4; 7 bases fit TRBD2. J was trimmed by 0 bases and V by 6 bases; bases with no gene match: 14. CDR3 length: 18 residues. The germline V gene has CDR1 LNHDA and CDR2 SQIVND (reference sequence). The CDR3 sequence is CASRVAGVPFGAKNIQYF. The CDR3 DNA sequence: TGTGCCAGTAGGGTGGCGGGAGTACCGTTCGGAGCCAAAAACATTCAGTACTTC.